Shown below are 24 T cell receptor beta chains from a single sample sequenced in a study of response to subunit inactivated influenza vaccine. TCRdb passed the RT-PCR reads through MiXCR, listing each CDR3 protein once. The sample has 300,000 to 350,000 distinct CDR3 sequences, 22% seen once; the top ten hold 10%. Material: PBMCs from blood, obtained about 20 months after vaccination. The receptors come from a man aged 45 to 70 who received an inactivated influenza vaccine.

This clonotype was counted at least ten times. The CDR3 sequence: CASSSMGTAYSNQPQHF. The CDR3 DNA reads as TGTGCCAGCAGTTCGATGGGTACAGCCTATAGCAATCAGCCCCAGCATTTT. This rearrangement joins TRBV7-2 to TRBJ1-5; D not resolved. The V end lost 6 bases, the J end lost 0 bases, and 18 bases lay between the germline ends. Germline-derived CDR1 and CDR2 are SGHTA and FQGNSA. The CDR3 runs to 17 residues.

The genes are TRBV12-3 or TRBV12-4 and TRBJ1-3; D is uncertain. Trimming removed 5 bases from V and 2 bases from J, with 19 bases in between. The CDR3 covers 17 residues. CDR3 nucleotides: TGTGCCAGCAGTACCCGAATTAGCGGGTTACCTGGAAACACCATATATTTT. It codes for CASSTRISGLPGNTIYF.

This clonotype occurred a few times. J is TRBJ2-1 and V is TRBV25-1; 8 bases are a match to TRBD2. Germline CDR1 and CDR2: MGHDK and SYGVNS. V dropped 8 bases and J dropped 9; count of bases not matched to a gene: 9. The CDR3 is 13 residues long. Here the CDR3 DNA reads TGTGCCAGCCAACGACTAGCGAAGGGTGAGCAGTTCTTC. It codes for CASQRLAKGEQFF.

The gene calls are TRBV21-1 and TRBJ2-7; the DNA was not used to check the table's D call, TRBD2. TRBV21-1 is assigned pseudogene status. The CDR3 sequence is 16 residues long. The CDR3 loop reads CASSRKRDYGTYEQYF. The CDR3 nucleotides are TGTGCCAGCAGCAGGAAAAGAGACTACGGGACCTACGAGCAGTACTTC.

The chain joins TRBV13 to TRBJ2-3; 8 nucleotides match TRBD2. Germline assignment: CDR1 PRHDT and CDR2 FYEKMQ (reference sequence). V dropped 3 bases and J dropped 6; count of bases not matched to a gene: 5. The CDR3 extends over 14 amino acids. The CDR3 sequence is CASSLTSDLDTQYF. Written as DNA, the CDR3 is TGTGCCAGCAGCTTGACTAGCGATCTCGATACGCAGTATTTT.

This clonotype turned up a few times. The gene calls are TRBV7-9 and TRBJ1-6; no reliable D call. The germline gives CDR1 SEHNR, CDR2 FQNEAQ (reference sequence). V was shortened by 6 bases and J by 8 bases, with 14 bases between the two germline ends. This CDR3 comprises 14 residues. CDR3 amino acids: CASRRRPLHSPLHF. DNA for the CDR3: TGTGCCAGCAGAAGACGCCCGCTACATTCACCCCTCCACTTT.

This chain connects TRBV12-3 or TRBV12-4 to TRBJ2-5; 14 bases line up with TRBD2. The V segment lost 5 bases and the J segment 5 bases; nucleotides outside the gene matches: 7. The CDR3 contains 16 residues. This CDR3 reads CASSRLAGGLWETQYF. The CDR3 nucleotides are TGTGCCAGCAGTCGACTAGCGGGGGGGCTCTGGGAGACCCAGTACTTC.

This clonotype was seen more than once but under ten times. CDR3 protein: CSAEFPLLNEKLFF. DNA of the CDR3: TGCAGTGCTGAGTTCCCCCTGCTTAATGAAAAACTGTTTTTT. The rearrangement joins TRBV20-1 to TRBJ1-4; D call uncertain. This CDR3 has 14 residues. The germline gives CDR1 DFQATT, CDR2 SNEGSKA (reference sequence). V lost 5 bases and J 4 bases, leaving 14 bases between the germline ends.

The rearrangement uses TRBV5-1 and TRBJ2-1; 7 bases match TRBD2. Trimming removed 0 bases from V and 7 bases from J; junction bases left unmatched: 4. The V gene's germline CDR1 is SGHRS and CDR2 YFSETQ. This CDR3 is 14 amino acids long. CDR3 in DNA: TGCGCCAGCAGCTTGGATTTTAGCGGGAATGAGCAGTTCTTC. Its protein is CASSLDFSGNEQFF.

The genes are TRBV25-1 and TRBJ1-5, with D unresolved. Trimming left V 1 base short and J 6 bases short, with 10 bases between. Germline lookup yields CDR1 MGHDK and CDR2 SYGVNS. This CDR3 contains 14 residues. In DNA form, the CDR3 reads TGTGCCAGCAGTGAATTTGGAGGGTCTCAGCCCCAGCATTTT. Protein: CASSEFGGSQPQHF. Combining the CDR3 with reference TRBV25-1 and TRBJ1-5 gives the whole variable domain EADIYQTPRYLVIGTGKKITLECSQTMGHDKMYWYQQDPGMELHLIHYSYGVNSTEKGDLSSESTVSRIRTEHFPLTLESARPSHTSQYLCASSEFGGSQPQHFGDGTRLSIL.

The chain combines TRBV3-1 with TRBJ2-5, with a tentative D call TRBD2 (7 bases). In germline, CDR1 is LGHDT, CDR2 YNNKEL (reference sequence). V was cut by 4 bases and J by 3 bases, with 15 bases left in between. The CDR3 has 15 amino acids. The CDR3 nucleotides are TGTGCCAGCAGCCCCTCGTGGGGGGGCGAAGAGACCCAGTACTTC. This translates into CASSPSWGGEETQYF.

The genes are TRBV15 and TRBJ2-1; 9 nucleotides agree with TRBD1. The CDR3 sequence is 16 residues long. Looked up from germline, CDR1 is LNHNV and CDR2 is YYDKDF (reference sequence). With V trimmed by 1 base and J by 7 bases, 8 bases remained unmatched. The CDR3 loop reads CATSRGPTGGNNEQFF. As DNA, the CDR3 is TGTGCCACCAGCAGAGGTCCGACAGGGGGTAATAATGAGCAGTTCTTC.

This clonotype was seen ten or more times. This rearrangement joins TRBV7-9 to TRBJ2-3; 11 bases are a match to TRBD2. Per germline, CDR1 SEHNR and CDR2 FQNEAQ (reference sequence). The CDR3 has 17 residues. Unmatched junction bases numbered 8, after V lost 4 bases and J lost 2 bases. CDR3 coding DNA: TGTGCCAGCAGCTCCGAACTAGCGGGAGTCGCCACAGATACGCAGTATTTT. This encodes CASSSELAGVATDTQYF.

The V gene is TRBV12-3 or TRBV12-4, the J gene TRBJ1-1; TRBD1 might be the D (5 bases). The germline V and J ends were trimmed by 7 bases and 4 bases, with 10 bases remaining between them. The length of the CDR3 is 12 residues. The CDR3 nucleotides read TGTGCCAGCACCTGGGGACCCACTGAAGCTTTCTTT. Translation gives CASTWGPTEAFF.

This clonotype came up once. V is TRBV7-9 and J is TRBJ2-7, with TRBD1 as a possible D gene (5 bases). Germline assignment: CDR1 SEHNR and CDR2 FQNEAQ (reference sequence). The CDR3 length is 15 residues. V was shortened by 0 bases and J by 2 bases, with 11 bases between the two germline ends. The CDR3 loop reads CASSLAAGSTYEQYF. For the CDR3, the DNA is TGTGCCAGCAGCTTAGCGGCAGGGTCTACCTACGAGCAGTACTTC. Supplemented by reference TRBV7-9 and TRBJ2-7, the full variable domain reads DTGVSQNPRHKITKRGQNVTFRCDPISEHNRLYWYRQTLGQGPEFLTYFQNEAQLEKSRLLSDRFSAERPKGSFSTLEIQRTEQGDSAMYLCASSLAAGSTYEQYFGPGTRLTVT.

This clonotype was observed a handful of times. The rearrangement joins TRBV10-3 to TRBJ1-2, with 10 bases fitting TRBD1. Germline-derived CDR1 and CDR2 are ENHRY and SYGVKD. This CDR3 is 14 amino acids long. The V gene end was trimmed by 7 bases and the J gene end by 2 bases; junction bases not matched to a gene: 4. CDR3 residues: CAIKGQGMNYGYTF. CDR3 sequence (DNA): TGTGCCATCAAGGGACAGGGGATGAACTATGGCTACACCTTC.

This clonotype was observed at least ten times. This sequence joins TRBV7-2 and TRBJ1-5; no reliable D call. From germline, CDR1 is SGHTA and CDR2 FQGNSA. V lost 5 bases and J lost 6, with 14 bases in between. This CDR3 has 14 residues. CDR3 DNA sequence: TGTGCCAGCAGCCCCCGACGGGGTGGTCAGCCCCAGCATTTT. Translation: CASSPRRGGQPQHF.

This chain joins TRBV4-2 and TRBJ1-2, with 11 nucleotides matching TRBD1. There are 17 residues in the CDR3. CDR1 is LGHNA and CDR2 is YNFKEQ in the germline V gene. The J segment lost 6 bases and the V segment lost 1 base, leaving 10 bases of the junction unmatched. The CDR3 protein is CASSQVIKDRGPDGYTF. The CDR3 DNA sequence: TGTGCCAGCAGCCAAGTAATCAAGGACAGGGGGCCAGATGGCTACACCTTC.

This clonotype was seen a few times. V and J are TRBV6-5 and TRBJ2-3; TRBD1 or TRBD2 may be the D gene (5 bases each). Germline CDR1 is MNHEY and CDR2 is SVGAGI. The CDR3 extends over 14 amino acids. The V end lost 4 bases, the J end lost 4 bases, and 12 bases lay between the germline ends. For the CDR3, the DNA is TGTGCCAGCAGTTCGAGGGGCTGGGCAGATACGCAGTATTTT. Translation: CASSSRGWADTQYF.

The chain recombines TRBV12-3 or TRBV12-4 with TRBJ2-3, with TRBD1 matching 7 bases. Trimming took 6 bases from V and 4 from J; bases not matched to a gene: 16. This CDR3 has 17 amino acids. CDR3 nucleotides: TGTGCCAGCAGGGCCAGAAGGACAGGTCAGGGAGCAGATACGCAGTATTTT. It codes for CASRARRTGQGADTQYF.

This clonotype was seen many times. The rearrangement links TRBV20-1 to TRBJ1-1; unclear D gene. Germline V lookup: CDR1 DFQATT, CDR2 SNEGSKA (reference sequence). Trimming left V 1 base short and J 1 base short, with 10 bases between. The length of the CDR3 is 14 residues. CDR3 sequence: CSARGPRRNTEAFF. CDR3 DNA: TGCAGTGCTAGAGGCCCGCGGCGGAACACTGAAGCTTTCTTT.

The table lists this clonotype with a few counts. This rearrangement joins TRBV5-1 to TRBJ2-3; 7 bases line up with TRBD1. V shed 0 bases and J 6 bases; nucleotides not matched to a gene: 10. The CDR3 consists of 16 residues. In germline, CDR1 is SGHRS, CDR2 YFSETQ. CDR3 loop: CASSLGGFTGVDTQYF. The CDR3 bases are TGCGCCAGCAGCTTGGGGGGTTTTACAGGGGTGGATACGCAGTATTTT. The whole variable domain, filled in from reference TRBV5-1 and TRBJ2-3, reads KAGVTQTPRYLIKTRGQQVTLSCSPISGHRSVSWYQQTPGQGLQFLFEYFSETQRNKGNFPGRFSGRQFSNSRSEMNVSTLELGDSALYLCASSLGGFTGVDTQYFGPGTRLTVL.

The chain combines TRBV5-1 with TRBJ1-2, with 9 positions matching TRBD1. Germline trimming cut 0 bases from V and 6 bases from J; bases unmatched to any gene: 12. Germline V CDR1 and CDR2: SGHRS, YFSETQ. The CDR3 sequence is 17 residues long. CDR3 nucleotide sequence: TGCGCCAGCAGCTTGGCGTCTACCGGGACAGGGAGCGATGGCTACACCTTC. Translated: CASSLASTGTGSDGYTF.

This clonotype was detected only a few times. The rearrangement links TRBV4-1 to TRBJ1-6; TRBD1 matches 7 bases. The V gene end was trimmed by 3 bases and the J gene end by 13 bases; junction bases not matched to a gene: 9. CDR1 is MGHRA and CDR2 is YSYEKL in the germline V gene. The CDR3 covers 14 residues. This CDR3 reads CASSQDRRGEPLHF. Here the CDR3 DNA reads TGCGCCAGCAGCCAGGACAGGCGGGGAGAGCCCCTCCACTTT.